The present entry profiles one TCR beta chain with its context. This clone occurred a few times. Its antigen is still unknown. Nothing much larger sits one base from this clone, and base qualities are not available. To sequence the TCRbeta CDR3 region, genomic DNA was isolated from the sorted cells. The immunoSEQ Assay was used for sequencing of TCRbeta CDR3 regions. The table was pulled from immuneACCESS by TCRdb, which kept in-frame rearrangements only. Such tables lose some clones; where checked, under half of the loss comes from unresolved V genes, and the rest has no known cause. The sample table shows 35,000 to 45,000 clones, and 65% to 85% are seen once. The top ten hold 23% of the sample. The germline V gene yields MDHEN for CDR1 and SYDVKM for CDR2. V is shortened by 4 bases, J by 4 bases, and the region joining them spans 8 bases. From the cysteine up to the phenylalanine, the CDR3 has a length of 12 residues. The kept DNA is CDR3 alone, 36 bases in frame from the first base.

The trial excluded patients who had a history of autoimmune disease or who were on systemic immunosuppression. Peripheral blood for TCR sequencing was collected from all dose cohorts at baseline, on cycle 4 day 1, and on cycle 7 day 1. Samples were obtained from an open-label, multicenter, first-in-human phase I dose-escalation trial of ivuxolimab. Adults with locally advanced or metastatic melanoma, renal cell, hepatocellular, or head and neck squamous cell carcinoma were enrolled in the trial. Before TCR sequencing, CD4+ and CD8+ T cells were separately sorted from peripheral blood. This sample was included in a study of OX40 agonist ivuxolimab in advanced cancers. Concerning the study at large: Ivuxolimab was a fully human IgG2 agonistic monoclonal antibody targeting the costimulatory receptor OX40 (CD134). In the dose-escalation cohort, roughly 82% of patients were male, and the mean age was 60 years with a range of roughly 23 to 79. Patients were allowed to have had prior anti-PD-1, anti-PD-L1 or anti-CTLA-4 therapy, and approximately 40% of the dose-escalation patients had been treated with checkpoint inhibitors. Peripheral TCRbeta sequencing was intended to test whether TCR sequence diversity was altered and clonal T-cell expansion was caused by ivuxolimab. Among the 52 dose-escalation patients, 19 had hepatocellular carcinoma, roughly 15 melanoma, 9 renal cell carcinoma and 9 head and neck cancer. Intravenous ivuxolimab was administered to patients every 2 weeks at six dose levels: 0.01, 0.1, 0.3, 1.5, 3 and 10 mg/kg. Partial responses were achieved by three dose-escalation patients, of whom one had hepatocellular carcinoma and two had cutaneous melanoma. The paper reports the monotherapy dose-escalation portion (N = 52 patients) of the phase I ivuxolimab trial. What the authors observed across the whole study: At doses from 0.1 to 3.0 mg/kg, clonal expansion was seen in both CD4+ and CD8+ blood T cells between baseline and week 6. After ivuxolimab, expanded clones were on average more numerous among CD8+ T cells than among CD4+ T cells. In the 0.1-3.0 mg/kg groups, partial responders were among the patients with the lowest normalized peripheral clonal expansion, particularly in CD8+ T cells. The antigen specificity of the peripheral T cells that underwent clonal expansion was not determined. Low levels of normalized T-cell clonal expansion were also seen in some nonresponding patients.

The V and J genes are TRBV28 and TRBJ2-7, with the D gene too uncertain to name. Sequencing used CD4+ or CD8+ T cells sorted from blood, obtained in a trial of the OX40 agonist ivuxolimab. The clonotype was recovered from an adult with an advanced solid tumor such as melanoma, head and neck, liver or kidney cancer. The CDR3 region reads CASSSYSYEQYF. The DNA is TGTGCCAGCAGTTCCTACTCGTACGAGCAGTACTTC.